This T cell receptor beta chain was obtained from a study of T-cell memory formation after mild COVID-19 (dated by TCRdb to about 2021). For the wider study: TCR sequence clusters from the two donors were found to be largely donor specific. T-cell clones expanding and contracting after mild COVID-19 in two donors were tracked by longitudinal TCRalpha and TCRbeta repertoire sequencing. The cohort comprised two young, previously healthy adult volunteers, one female and one male. General findings and caveats noted by the study authors: Whether the second-wave clones peaking on day 37 were SARS-CoV-2 specific was not confirmed. Clones contracting from day 15 to 85 had balanced CD4/CD8 phenotypes, while a second wave expanding from day 15 to 37 was biased towards CD4+. Only two mild cases were covered by the study, and larger cohorts that include severe cases with pre-infection samples were considered necessary. Contracting CD4+ clones were found mainly in CM and EM memory subsets, while CD8+ clones were enriched in EMRA. Some responding clones were found in pre-infection memory, which suggests that pre-existing cross-reactive memory T cells took part in the SARS-CoV-2 response.

The CDR3, cysteine through phenylalanine, is 11 amino acids long. Only the CDR3 DNA is retained, 33 bases long and in frame from the first base. The germline ends are 9 bases apart after V is trimmed by 4 bases and J by 7 bases. The germline V gene gives CDR1 as SQVTM and CDR2 as ANQGSEA. Remarks on this clonotype: Its recognized antigen is unknown. It has no much larger one-base neighbor in the sample; base qualities were not kept.

Ficoll-Paque density gradient centrifugation was used to isolate PBMCs. The data were produced on an Illumina NovaSeq 6000. Using 5'RACE with constant-segment primers, TCRalpha and TCRbeta cDNA libraries were constructed, with sample barcodes and unique molecular identifiers added in the process. RNA was extracted from every sample with Trizol reagent. Libraries were amplified in two PCR steps, with a second sample barcode and Illumina TruSeq adapters added in the second step. The libraries were sequenced on an Illumina NovaSeq using 2 x 150 bp paired-end reads. The paper's data handling went like this. The reads were demultiplexed and collapsed into UMI-guided consensus sequences using migec v1.2.7. Using mixcr v2.1.11, the UMI consensuses were aligned to TRA and TRB V and J templates and assembled into clonotypes. A clonotype was counted as expanded or contracted only when both edgeR and NoisET called the clonotype significant, with the noise models trained on biological replicates. edgeR calls used a false discovery rate-adjusted p below 0.01 and a log2 fold-change threshold of 1. PCA with hierarchical clustering of max-normalized trajectories of the 1000 most abundant clonotypes was used as exploratory dynamics analysis. Separately sequenced CD4+ and CD8+ repertoires were used to assign the CD4 or CD8 phenotype of responding clones. TCRdb redid the processing of the public reads, applying fastp at Q25 and MiXCR, and retained in-frame beta chains. For every CDR3 protein sequence, its rows merge into one entry that carries the most common genes and DNA. TCRdb, not the authors, supplied the V and J calls. The sample records hundreds of thousands of distinct CDR3 sequences, about 20% of which are singletons. The ten largest clones represent under 15% of the sample.

This receptor was taken from an adult woman who had mild COVID-19 (a few samples of this study predate the infection). The sample titles of this study are shuffled in the database, so cell type and time point are left out; the donor was told from shared clones. This chain joins TRBV29-1 to TRBJ2-3, with no confidently assigned D gene. Sequences were obtained from PBMCs or a T cell subset sorted from them (not recorded which). Here is the DNA: TGCAGCGTTGGACCCGAGTATACGCAGTATTTT. The translation is CSVGPEYTQYF.